The following is a TCR beta chain sequence with its context. TCRdb reprocessed the 5' RACE reads with MiXCR, giving one entry per CDR3 protein. The table records nearly 250,000 distinct CDR3 sequences, more than 25% of them present only once. This sample is part of a study of CD8 T cells in ankylosing spondylitis. Trimming took 2 bases from V and 1 from J; bases not matched to a gene: 7. Germline V lookup: CDR1 SGHRS, CDR2 YFSETQ. This CDR3 is 16 amino acids long. Material: blood, either unsorted or a sorted T cell fraction (not recorded which). The sequence came from a male donor with ankylosing spondylitis or in good health (not recorded which). The chain combines TRBV5-1 with TRBJ2-5; 8 bases align to TRBD2. The CDR3 coding sequence is TGCGCCAGCAGCTTATACGGACTAGCCAGCCAAGAGACCCAGTACTTC. Translating it yields CASSLYGLASQETQYF.